This T cell receptor beta chain was sequenced in a study of TIL therapy for anti-PD-1-resistant metastatic lung cancer. General study findings and limits: The baseline peripheral repertoire was partially replaced by infused TIL clonotypes that later decayed. Treatment-naive, never-smoker and oncogene-addicted patients were overrepresented in this highly selected cohort.

The libraries were made with immunoSEQ v3. Survey-level samples got approximately 1.8 million read pairs; deep-level samples got about 5-6.5 million. The table came from immunoSEQ multiplex PCR; TCRdb's copy has only in-frame clones and leaves some out. The repertoire has around 15,000 clones, roughly 83% of them found once; the top ten carry about 0.85%. Time point given: pre-treatment sample, taken before nivolumab and TIL therapy. Worth noting for this clone: Its antigen remains unknown.

Trimming took 0 bases from V and 0 from J; bases not matched to a gene: 13. The CDR3 runs 20 residues. The germline CDR1 and CDR2 sequences are SGHTS and YDEGEE. The source of this sequence is a person aged 25 to 85 with non-small cell lung cancer. The rearrangement uses TRBV5-8 and TRBJ1-5; 9 positions match TRBD1. The specimen comprised blood, sampled at baseline. The CDR3 here is CASSLGATGQGFYSNQPQHF. The CDR3 DNA reads TGTGCCAGCAGCTTGGGAGCCACGGGACAGGGCTTCTATAGCAATCAGCCCCAGCATTTT. Drawing the rest from reference TRBV5-8 and TRBJ1-5, the complete variable domain is EAGVTQSPTHLIKTRGQQATLRCSPISGHTSVYWYQQALGLGLQFLLWYDEGEERNRGNFPPRFSGRQFPNYSSELNVNALELEDSALYLCASSLGATGQGFYSNQPQHFGDGTRLSIL.